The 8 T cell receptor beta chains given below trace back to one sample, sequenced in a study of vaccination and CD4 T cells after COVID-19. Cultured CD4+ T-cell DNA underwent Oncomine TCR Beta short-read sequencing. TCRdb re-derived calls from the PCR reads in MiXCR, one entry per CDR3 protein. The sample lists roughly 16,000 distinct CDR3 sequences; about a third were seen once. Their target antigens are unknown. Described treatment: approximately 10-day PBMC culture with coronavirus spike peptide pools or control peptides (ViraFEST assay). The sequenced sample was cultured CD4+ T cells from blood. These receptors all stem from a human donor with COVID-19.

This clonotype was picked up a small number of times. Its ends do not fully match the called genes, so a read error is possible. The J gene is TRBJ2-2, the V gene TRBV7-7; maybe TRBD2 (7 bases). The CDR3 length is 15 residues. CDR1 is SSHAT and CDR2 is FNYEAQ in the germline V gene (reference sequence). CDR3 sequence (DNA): TGTGCTAGCAGTGGGGGGGCCCGGGACACCGGGGAGCTGTTTTTT. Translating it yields CASSGGARDTGELFF. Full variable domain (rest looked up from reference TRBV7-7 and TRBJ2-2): GAGVSQSPRYKVTKRGQDVTLRCDPISSHATLYWYQQALGQGPEFLTYFNYEAQPDKSGLPSDRFSAERPEGSISTLTIQRTEQRDSAMYRCASSGGARDTGELFFGEGSRLTVL.

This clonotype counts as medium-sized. The CDR3, as DNA: TGTGCCAGCAGCTTCGACAGGGCTGGTCAGCCCCAGCATTTT. Translation gives CASSFDRAGQPQHF. This sequence joins TRBV11-2 and TRBJ1-5; 7 nucleotides agree with TRBD1. The V and J ends lost 3 bases and 6 bases, in that order; junction bases with no gene match: 5. The CDR3 consists of 14 residues. The V gene's germline CDR1 is SGHAT and CDR2 FQNNGV.

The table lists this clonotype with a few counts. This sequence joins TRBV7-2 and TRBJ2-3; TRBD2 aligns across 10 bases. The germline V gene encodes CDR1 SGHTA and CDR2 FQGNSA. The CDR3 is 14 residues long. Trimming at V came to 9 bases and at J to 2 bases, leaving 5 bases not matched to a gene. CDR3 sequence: CASQLAGLTDTQYF. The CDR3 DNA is TGTGCCAGTCAACTAGCGGGGCTCACAGATACGCAGTATTTT. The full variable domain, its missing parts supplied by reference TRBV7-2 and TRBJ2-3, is GAGVSQSPSNKVTEKGKDVELRCDPISGHTALYWYRQSLGQGLEFLIYFQGNSAPDKSGLPSDRFSAERTGGSVSTLTIQRTQQEDSAVYLCASQLAGLTDTQYFGPGTRLTVL.

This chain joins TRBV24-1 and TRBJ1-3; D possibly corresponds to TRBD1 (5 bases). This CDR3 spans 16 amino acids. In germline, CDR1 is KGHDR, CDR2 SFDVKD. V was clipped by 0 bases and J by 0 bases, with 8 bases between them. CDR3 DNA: TGTGCCACCAGTGATTTGACGGGACTCTCTGGAAACACCATATATTTT. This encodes CATSDLTGLSGNTIYF.

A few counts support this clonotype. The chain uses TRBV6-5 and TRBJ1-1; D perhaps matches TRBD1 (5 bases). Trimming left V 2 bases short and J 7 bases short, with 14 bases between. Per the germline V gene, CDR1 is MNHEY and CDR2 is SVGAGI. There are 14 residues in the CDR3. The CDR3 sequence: CASSYLPGRDEAFF. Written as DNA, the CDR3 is TGTGCCAGCAGTTACCTCCCGGGGCGTGATGAAGCTTTCTTT.

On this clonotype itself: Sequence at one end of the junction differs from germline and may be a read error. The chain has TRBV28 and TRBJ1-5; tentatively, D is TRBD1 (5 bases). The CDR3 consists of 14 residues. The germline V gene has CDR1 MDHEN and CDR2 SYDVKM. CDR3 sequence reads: CAAGPSGGFQLQHF. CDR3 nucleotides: TGTGCCGCAGGCCCCTCCGGGGGGTTTCAGCTCCAGCATTTT.

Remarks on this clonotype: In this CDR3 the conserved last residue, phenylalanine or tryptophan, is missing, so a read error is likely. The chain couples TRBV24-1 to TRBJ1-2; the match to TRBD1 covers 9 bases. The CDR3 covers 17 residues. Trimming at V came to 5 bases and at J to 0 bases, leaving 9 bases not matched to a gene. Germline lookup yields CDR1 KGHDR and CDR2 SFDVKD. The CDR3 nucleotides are TGTGCCACCAGTGGGGGGACAGGGAAGATTGCTAACTATGGCTACACCCTC. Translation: CATSGGTGKIANYGYTL.

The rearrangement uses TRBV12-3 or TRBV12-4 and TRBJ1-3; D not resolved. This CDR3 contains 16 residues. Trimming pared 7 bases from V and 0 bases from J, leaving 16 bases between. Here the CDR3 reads CASKSGLPSSGNTIYF. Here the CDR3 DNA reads TGTGCCAGCAAATCAGGACTGCCGAGCTCTGGAAACACCATATATTTT.